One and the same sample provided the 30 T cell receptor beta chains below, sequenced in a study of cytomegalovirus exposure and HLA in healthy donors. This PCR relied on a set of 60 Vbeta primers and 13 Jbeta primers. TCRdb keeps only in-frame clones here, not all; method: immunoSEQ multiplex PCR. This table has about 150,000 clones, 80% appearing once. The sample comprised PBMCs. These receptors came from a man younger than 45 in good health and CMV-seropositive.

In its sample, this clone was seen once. The CDR3 spells CSTTGFHEQYF. CDR3 DNA: TGCAGTACCACAGGGTTCCACGAGCAGTACTTC. The V and J genes are TRBV20-1 and TRBJ2-5; tentatively, D is TRBD1 (6 bases). The J call may be in error: the DNA end matches TRBJ2-7 better. The CDR3 has 11 residues. Germline CDR1 is DFQATT and CDR2 is SNEGSKA (reference sequence).

The CDR3 sequence: CASSTDPSSVVKAFF. CDR3 sequence (DNA): TGCGCCAGCAGCACAGACCCAAGCTCCGTAGTTAAAGCTTTCTTT. V is TRBV5-1 and J is TRBJ1-1; no definite D call. This CDR3 has 15 residues. Germline lookup yields CDR1 SGHRS and CDR2 YFSETQ. Trimming removed 4 bases at V and 9 bases at J, with 22 bases between.

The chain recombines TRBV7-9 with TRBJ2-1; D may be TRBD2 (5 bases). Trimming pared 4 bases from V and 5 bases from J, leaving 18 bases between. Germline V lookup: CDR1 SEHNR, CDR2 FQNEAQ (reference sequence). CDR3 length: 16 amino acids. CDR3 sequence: CASSSPTAGLDNEQFF. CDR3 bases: TGTGCCAGCAGCTCACCCACGGCTGGACTCGACAATGAGCAGTTCTTC. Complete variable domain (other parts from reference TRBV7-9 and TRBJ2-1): DTGVSQNPRHKITKRGQNVTFRCDPISEHNRLYWYRQTLGQGPEFLTYFQNEAQLEKSRLLSDRFSAERPKGSFSTLEIQRTEQGDSAMYLCASSSPTAGLDNEQFFGPGTRLTVL.

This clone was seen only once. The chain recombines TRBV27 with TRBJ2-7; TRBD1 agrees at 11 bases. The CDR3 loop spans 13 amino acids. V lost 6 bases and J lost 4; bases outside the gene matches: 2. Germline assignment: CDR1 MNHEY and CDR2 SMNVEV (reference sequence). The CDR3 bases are TGTGCCAGCAGGGGGACAGGGGGTTACGAGCAGTACTTC. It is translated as CASRGTGGYEQYF.

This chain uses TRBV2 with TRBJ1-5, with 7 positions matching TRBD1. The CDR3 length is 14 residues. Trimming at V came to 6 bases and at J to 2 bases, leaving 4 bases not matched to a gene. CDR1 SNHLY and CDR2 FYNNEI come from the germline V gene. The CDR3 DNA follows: TGTGCCAGCAGGGCAGGGGGAGGCAATCAGCCCCAGCATTTT. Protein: CASRAGGGNQPQHF.

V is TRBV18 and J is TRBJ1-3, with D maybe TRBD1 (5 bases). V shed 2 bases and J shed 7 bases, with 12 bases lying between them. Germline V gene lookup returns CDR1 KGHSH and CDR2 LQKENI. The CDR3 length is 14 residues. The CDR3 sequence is CASSPRDLQNTIYF. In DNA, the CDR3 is TGTGCCAGCTCACCAAGGGACTTGCAGAACACCATATATTTT.

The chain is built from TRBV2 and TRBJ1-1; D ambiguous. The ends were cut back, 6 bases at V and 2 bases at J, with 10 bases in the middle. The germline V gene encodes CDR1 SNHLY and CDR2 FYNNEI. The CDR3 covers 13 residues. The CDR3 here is CASRTTRNTEAFF. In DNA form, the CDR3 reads TGTGCCAGCAGAACCACAAGAAACACTGAAGCTTTCTTT. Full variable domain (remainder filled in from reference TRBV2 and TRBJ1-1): EPEVTQTPSHQVTQMGQEVILRCVPISNHLYFYWYRQILGQKVEFLVSFYNNEISEKSEIFDDQFSVERPDGSNFTLKIRSTKLEDSAMYFCASRTTRNTEAFFGQGTRLTVV.

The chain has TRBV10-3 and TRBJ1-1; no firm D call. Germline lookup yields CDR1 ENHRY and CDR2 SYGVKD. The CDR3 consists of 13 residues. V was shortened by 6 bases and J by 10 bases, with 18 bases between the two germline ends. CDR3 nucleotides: TGTGCCATCAGGGAAGAGTGGGCCGATAGAGCTTTCTTT. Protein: CAIREEWADRAFF.

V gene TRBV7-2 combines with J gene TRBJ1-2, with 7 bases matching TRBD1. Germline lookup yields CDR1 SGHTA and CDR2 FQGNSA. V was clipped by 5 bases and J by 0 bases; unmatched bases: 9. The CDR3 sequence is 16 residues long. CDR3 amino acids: CASSPRTGKTNYGYTF. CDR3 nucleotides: TGTGCCAGCAGCCCTAGGACAGGAAAAACTAACTATGGCTACACCTTC.

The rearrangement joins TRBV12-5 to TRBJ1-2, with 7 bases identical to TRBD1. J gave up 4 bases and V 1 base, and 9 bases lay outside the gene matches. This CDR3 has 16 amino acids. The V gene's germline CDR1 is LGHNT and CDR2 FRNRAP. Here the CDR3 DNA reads TGTGCTAGTGGTTTGGCAATTGGGACAGACCGCTATGGCTACACCTTC. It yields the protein CASGLAIGTDRYGYTF. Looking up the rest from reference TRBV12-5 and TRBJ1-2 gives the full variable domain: DARVTQTPRHKVTEMGQEVTMRCQPILGHNTVFWYRQTMMQGLELLAYFRNRAPLDDSGMPKDRFSAEMPDATLATLKIQPSEPRDSAVYFCASGLAIGTDRYGYTFGSGTRLTVV.

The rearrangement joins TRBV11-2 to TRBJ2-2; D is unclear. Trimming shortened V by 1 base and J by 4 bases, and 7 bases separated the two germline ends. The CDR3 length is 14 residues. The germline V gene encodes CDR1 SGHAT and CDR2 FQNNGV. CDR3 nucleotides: TGTGCCAGCAGCTTAGCTTTTCCCACCGGGGAGCTGTTTTTT. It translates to CASSLAFPTGELFF.

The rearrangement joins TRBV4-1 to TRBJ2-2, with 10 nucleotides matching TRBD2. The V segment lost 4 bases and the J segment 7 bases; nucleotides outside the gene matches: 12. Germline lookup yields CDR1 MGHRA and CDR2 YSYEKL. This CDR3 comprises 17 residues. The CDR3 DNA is TGCGCCAGCAGCCTGACTAAGTTAGCGGGAGGTGGCGGGGAGCTGTTTTTT. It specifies CASSLTKLAGGGGELFF.

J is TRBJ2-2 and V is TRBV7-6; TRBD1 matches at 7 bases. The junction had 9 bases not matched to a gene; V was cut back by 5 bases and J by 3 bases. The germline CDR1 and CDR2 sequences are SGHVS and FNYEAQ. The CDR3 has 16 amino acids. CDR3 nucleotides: TGTGCCAGCAGCCCCGGAGCGAGGGGGCACACCGGGGAGCTGTTTTTT. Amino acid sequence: CASSPGARGHTGELFF.

CDR3 sequence reads: CASRGTRGGETQYF. The CDR3 nucleotides are TGTGCCAGCAGGGGAACACGGGGAGGAGAGACCCAGTACTTC. The chain employs TRBV2 and TRBJ2-5, with D possibly TRBD2 on 6 matching bases. V shed 6 bases and J shed 4 bases, with 15 bases lying between them. The CDR3 runs to 14 residues. The germline gives CDR1 SNHLY, CDR2 FYNNEI.

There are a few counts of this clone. The CDR3 sequence is CASRERTSGVTAGEQFF. The CDR3 DNA follows: TGTGCCAGCAGGGAGAGGACTAGCGGAGTGACTGCTGGTGAGCAGTTCTTC. This rearrangement joins TRBV28 to TRBJ2-1; 10 bases map to TRBD2. CDR1 and CDR2 (germline): MDHEN, SYDVKM. The V gene end was trimmed by 6 bases and the J gene end by 9 bases; junction bases not matched to a gene: 17. This CDR3 is 17 amino acids long.

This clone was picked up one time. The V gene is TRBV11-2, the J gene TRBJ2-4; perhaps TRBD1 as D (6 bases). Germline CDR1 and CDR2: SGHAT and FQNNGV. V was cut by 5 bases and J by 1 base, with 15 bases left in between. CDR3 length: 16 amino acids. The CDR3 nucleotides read TGTGCCAGCAGCGTAGCTGACAGGTTGGCCAAAAACATTCAGTACTTC. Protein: CASSVADRLAKNIQYF.

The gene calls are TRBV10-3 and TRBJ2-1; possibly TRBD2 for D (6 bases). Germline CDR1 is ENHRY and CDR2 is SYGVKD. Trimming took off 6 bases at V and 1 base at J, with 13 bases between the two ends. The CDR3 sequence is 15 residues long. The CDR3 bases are TGTGCCATCAGCTATAGCGGAGAATCCTACAATGAGCAGTTCTTC. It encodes CAISYSGESYNEQFF.

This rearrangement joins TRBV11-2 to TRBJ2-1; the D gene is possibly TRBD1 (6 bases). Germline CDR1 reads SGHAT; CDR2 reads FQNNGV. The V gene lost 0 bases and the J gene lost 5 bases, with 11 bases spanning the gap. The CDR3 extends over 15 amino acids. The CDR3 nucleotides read TGTGCCAGCAGCTTAGACAGGGGACCTAACAATGAGCAGTTCTTC. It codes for CASSLDRGPNNEQFF.

In DNA form, the CDR3 reads TGTGCCAGCAGTGACAGGGGAGTGGGCGAGCAGTACTTC. It is translated as CASSDRGVGEQYF. This chain joins TRBV6-5 and TRBJ2-7, with 8 bases that match TRBD1. This CDR3 contains 13 residues. Germline V lookup: CDR1 MNHEY, CDR2 SVGAGI. V lost 5 bases and J lost 6; bases outside the gene matches: 6.

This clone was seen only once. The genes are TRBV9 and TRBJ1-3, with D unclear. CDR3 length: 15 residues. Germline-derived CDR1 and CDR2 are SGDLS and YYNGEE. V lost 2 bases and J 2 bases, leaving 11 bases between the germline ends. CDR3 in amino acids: CASSVGGGTGNTIYF. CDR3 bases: TGTGCCAGCAGCGTGGGTGGAGGGACTGGAAACACCATATATTTT.

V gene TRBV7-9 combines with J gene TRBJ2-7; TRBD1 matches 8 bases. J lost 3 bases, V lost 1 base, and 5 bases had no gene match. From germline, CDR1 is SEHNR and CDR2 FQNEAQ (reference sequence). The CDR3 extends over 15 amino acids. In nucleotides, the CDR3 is TGTGCCAGCAGCTTAGTAGGGACAGGCTACTACGAGCAGTACTTC. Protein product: CASSLVGTGYYEQYF.

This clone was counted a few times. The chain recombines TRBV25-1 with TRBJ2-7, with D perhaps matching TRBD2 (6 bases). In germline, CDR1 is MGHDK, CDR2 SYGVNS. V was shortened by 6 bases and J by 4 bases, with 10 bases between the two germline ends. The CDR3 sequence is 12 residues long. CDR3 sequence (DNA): TGTGCCAGCAGCCGGGAGTTATACGAGCAGTACTTC. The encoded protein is CASSRELYEQYF.

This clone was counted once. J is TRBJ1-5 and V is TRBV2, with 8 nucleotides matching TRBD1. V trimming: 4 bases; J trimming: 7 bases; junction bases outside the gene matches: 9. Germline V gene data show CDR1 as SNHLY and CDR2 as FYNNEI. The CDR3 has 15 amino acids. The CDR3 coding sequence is TGTGCCAGCAGTGCCCAGGGGGCGCTGGGGCAGCCCCAGCATTTT. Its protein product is CASSAQGALGQPQHF.

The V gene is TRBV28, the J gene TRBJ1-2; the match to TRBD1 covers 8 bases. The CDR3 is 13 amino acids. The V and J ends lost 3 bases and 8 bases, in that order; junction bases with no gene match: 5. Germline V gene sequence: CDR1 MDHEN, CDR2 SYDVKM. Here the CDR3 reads CASSLRDRGGYTF. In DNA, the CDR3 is TGTGCCAGCAGTTTGAGAGACAGGGGAGGCTACACCTTC.

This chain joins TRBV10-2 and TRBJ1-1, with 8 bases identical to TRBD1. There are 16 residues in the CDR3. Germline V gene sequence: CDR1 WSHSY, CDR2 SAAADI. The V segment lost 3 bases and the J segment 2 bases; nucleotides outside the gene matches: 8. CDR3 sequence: CASSDLTGTGNTEAFF. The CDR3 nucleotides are TGCGCCAGCAGTGATTTAACCGGGACAGGCAACACTGAAGCTTTCTTT.

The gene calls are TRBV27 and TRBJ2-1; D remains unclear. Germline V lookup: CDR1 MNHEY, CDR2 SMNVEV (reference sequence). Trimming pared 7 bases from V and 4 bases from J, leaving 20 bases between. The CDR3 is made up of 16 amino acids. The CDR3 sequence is CASTPRPREFYNEQFF. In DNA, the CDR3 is TGTGCCAGCACCCCCCGCCCCCGAGAATTTTACAATGAGCAGTTCTTC.

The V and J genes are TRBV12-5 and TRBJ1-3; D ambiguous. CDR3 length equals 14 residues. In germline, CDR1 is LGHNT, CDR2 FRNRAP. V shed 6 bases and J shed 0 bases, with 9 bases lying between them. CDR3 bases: TGTGCTAGTGGCCCCTCGAGCTCTGGAAACACCATATATTTT. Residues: CASGPSSSGNTIYF.

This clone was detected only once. The CDR3 region is CASSKALRWVSETEARETQYF. In DNA form, the CDR3 reads TGTGCCAGCAGCAAAGCGCTCCGTTGGGTTTCTGAGACCGAGGCCCGAGAGACCCAGTACTTC. This sequence joins TRBV21-1 and TRBJ2-5; the table's D call, TRBD2, has no DNA check behind it. TRBV21-1 is termed a pseudogene. The CDR3 consists of 21 residues.

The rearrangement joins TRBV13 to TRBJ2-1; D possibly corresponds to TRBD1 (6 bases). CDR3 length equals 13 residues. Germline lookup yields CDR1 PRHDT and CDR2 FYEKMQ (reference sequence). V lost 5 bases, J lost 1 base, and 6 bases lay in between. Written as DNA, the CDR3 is TGTGCCAGCAGCCAGGGGTCCTACAATGAGCAGTTCTTC. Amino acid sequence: CASSQGSYNEQFF.

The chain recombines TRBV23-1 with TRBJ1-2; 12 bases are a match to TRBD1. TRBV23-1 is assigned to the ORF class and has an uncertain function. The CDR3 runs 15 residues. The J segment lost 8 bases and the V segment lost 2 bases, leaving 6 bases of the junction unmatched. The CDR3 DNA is TGCGCCAGCAGTCAAGAGGGACAGGGGGCGCGGGGCTACACCTTC. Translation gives CASSQEGQGARGYTF.